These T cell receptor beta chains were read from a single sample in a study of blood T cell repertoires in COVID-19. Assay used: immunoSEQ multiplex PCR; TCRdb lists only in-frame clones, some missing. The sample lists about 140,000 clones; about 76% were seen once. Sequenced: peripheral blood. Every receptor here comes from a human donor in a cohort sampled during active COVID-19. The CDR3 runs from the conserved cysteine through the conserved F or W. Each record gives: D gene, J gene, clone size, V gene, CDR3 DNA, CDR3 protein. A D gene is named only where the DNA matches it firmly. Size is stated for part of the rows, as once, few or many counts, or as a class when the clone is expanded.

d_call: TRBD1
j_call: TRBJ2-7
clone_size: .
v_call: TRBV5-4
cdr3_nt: TGTGCCAGCAGCTTGGACAGGGGGTACGAGCAGTACTTC
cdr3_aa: CASSLDRGYEQYF

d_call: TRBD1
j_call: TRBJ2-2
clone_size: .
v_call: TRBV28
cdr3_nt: TGTGCCAGCAGCCCCTGGACAGGGACGAACACCGGGGAGCTGTTTTTT
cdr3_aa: CASSPWTGTNTGELFF

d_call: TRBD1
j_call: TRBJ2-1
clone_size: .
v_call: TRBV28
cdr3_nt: TGTGCCAGCGGGGACAGAGGCTATGAGCAGTTCTTC
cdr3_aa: CASGDRGYEQFF

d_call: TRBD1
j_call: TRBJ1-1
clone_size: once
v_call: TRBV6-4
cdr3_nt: TGTGCCAGCAGTGCCGTCGCGGGACAGGGGAACACTGAAGCTTTCTTT
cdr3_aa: CASSAVAGQGNTEAFF

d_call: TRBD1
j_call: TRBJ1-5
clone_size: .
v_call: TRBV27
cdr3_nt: TGTGCCAGCAGTTTGGCCGGGACAGGGTCTCAGCCCCAGCATTTT
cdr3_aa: CASSLAGTGSQPQHF

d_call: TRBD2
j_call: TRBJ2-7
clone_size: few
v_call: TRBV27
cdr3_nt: TGTGCCAGCAGTTCCCCCGGGACTAGCAGTAACGAGCAGTACTTC
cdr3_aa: CASSSPGTSSNEQYF

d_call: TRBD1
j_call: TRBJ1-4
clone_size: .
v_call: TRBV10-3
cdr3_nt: TGTGCCATCAGTGCCGACGACAGGGGGCCGGGTGAAAAACTGTTTTTT
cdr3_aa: CAISADDRGPGEKLFF

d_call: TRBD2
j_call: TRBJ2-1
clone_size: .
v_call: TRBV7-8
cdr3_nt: TGTGCCAGCAGCTTCCGACTAGCGGAGTACAATGAGCAGTTCTTC
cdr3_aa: CASSFRLAEYNEQFF

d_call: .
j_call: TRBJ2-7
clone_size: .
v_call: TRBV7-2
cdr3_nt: TGTGCCAGCAGCTTTCAGTGGGGCAGCTCCTACGAGCAGTACTTC
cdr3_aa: CASSFQWGSSYEQYF

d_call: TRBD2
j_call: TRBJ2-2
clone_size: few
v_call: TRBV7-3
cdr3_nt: TGTGCCAGCAGCAAGAGCGGGGCTCCCACCGGGGAGCTGTTTTTT
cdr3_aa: CASSKSGAPTGELFF

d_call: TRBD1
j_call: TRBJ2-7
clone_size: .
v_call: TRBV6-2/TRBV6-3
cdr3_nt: TGTGCCAGCAGTGGGCTCCGACAGGGGTACGAGCAGTACTTC
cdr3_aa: CASSGLRQGYEQYF

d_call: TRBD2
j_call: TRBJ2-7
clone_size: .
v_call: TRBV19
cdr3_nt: TGTGCCAGTAGTACCCGGGGGGACGGCCCCTACGAGCAGTACTTC
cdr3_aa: CASSTRGDGPYEQYF

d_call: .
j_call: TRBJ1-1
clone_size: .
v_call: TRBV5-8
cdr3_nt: TGTGCCAGCAGCTCCTTCGGTAGGGGAACTGAAGCTTTCTTT
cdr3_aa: CASSSFGRGTEAFF

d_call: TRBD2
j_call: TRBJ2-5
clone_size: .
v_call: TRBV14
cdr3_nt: TGTGCCAGCAGCCTGGCCCGGGGACTAGCGGGAGTCGAGACCCAGTACTTC
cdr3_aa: CASSLARGLAGVETQYF